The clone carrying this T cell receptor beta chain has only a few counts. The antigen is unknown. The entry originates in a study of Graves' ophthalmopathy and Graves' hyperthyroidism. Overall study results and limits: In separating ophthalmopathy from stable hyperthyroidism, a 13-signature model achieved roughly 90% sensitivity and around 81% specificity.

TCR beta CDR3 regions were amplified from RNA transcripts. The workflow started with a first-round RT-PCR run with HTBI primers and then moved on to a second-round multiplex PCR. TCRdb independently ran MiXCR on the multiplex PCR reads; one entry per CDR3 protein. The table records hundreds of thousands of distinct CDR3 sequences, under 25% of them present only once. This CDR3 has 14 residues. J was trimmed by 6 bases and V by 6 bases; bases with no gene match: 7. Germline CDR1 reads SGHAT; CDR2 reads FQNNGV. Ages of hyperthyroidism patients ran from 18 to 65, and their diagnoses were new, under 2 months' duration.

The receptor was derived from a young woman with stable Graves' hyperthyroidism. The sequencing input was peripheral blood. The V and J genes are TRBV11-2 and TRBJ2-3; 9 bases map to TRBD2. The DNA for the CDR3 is TGTGCCAGCAGAAGGAGCGGGGGGACGGATACGCAGTATTTT. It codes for CASRRSGGTDTQYF.